This T cell receptor (beta chain) was recorded in a study of T cell responses to AZD1222 COVID-19 vaccine. Sequencing was performed with immunoSEQ multiplex PCR; in TCRdb, only in-frame clones are kept and a portion is missing. This sample has about 140,000 clones; 90% to 95% occur once, and the top ten carry roughly 2.2%. Remarks on this clone: Its target is not known.

Study findings and constraints: Repertoires were collected only later (after the peak T cell response had occurred).

In germline, CDR1 is MNHEY, CDR2 SVGEGT. Trimming cost V 4 bases and J 5 bases, with 14 bases left between them. The CDR3 totals 14 residues. The V gene is TRBV6-2 or TRBV6-3, the J gene TRBJ1-2; D gene uncertain. The source material was peripheral blood, sampled on day 0 of AZD1222 vaccination. The TCR comes from an adult in good health. CDR3 loop: CASSSRLKEYGYTF. Here the CDR3 DNA reads TGTGCCAGCAGTTCCCGCCTGAAGGAGTATGGCTACACCTTC.